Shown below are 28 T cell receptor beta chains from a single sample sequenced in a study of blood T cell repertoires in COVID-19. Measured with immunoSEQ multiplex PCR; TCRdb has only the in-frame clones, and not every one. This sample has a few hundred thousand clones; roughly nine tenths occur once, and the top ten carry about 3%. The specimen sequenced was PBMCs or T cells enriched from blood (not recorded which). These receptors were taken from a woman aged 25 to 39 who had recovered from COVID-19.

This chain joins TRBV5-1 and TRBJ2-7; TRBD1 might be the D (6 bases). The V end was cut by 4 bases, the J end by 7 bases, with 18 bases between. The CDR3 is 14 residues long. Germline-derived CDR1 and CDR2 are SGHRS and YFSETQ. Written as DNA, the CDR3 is TGCGCCAGCAGCCAGGACAGAGTACTACGTGAGCAGTACTTC. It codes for CASSQDRVLREQYF.

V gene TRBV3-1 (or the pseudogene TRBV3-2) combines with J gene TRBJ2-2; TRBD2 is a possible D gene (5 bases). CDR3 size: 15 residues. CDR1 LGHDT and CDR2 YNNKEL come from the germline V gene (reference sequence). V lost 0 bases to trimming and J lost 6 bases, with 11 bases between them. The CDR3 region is CASSQDPAVAGELFF. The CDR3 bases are TGTGCCAGCAGCCAAGATCCAGCGGTAGCCGGGGAGCTGTTTTTT.

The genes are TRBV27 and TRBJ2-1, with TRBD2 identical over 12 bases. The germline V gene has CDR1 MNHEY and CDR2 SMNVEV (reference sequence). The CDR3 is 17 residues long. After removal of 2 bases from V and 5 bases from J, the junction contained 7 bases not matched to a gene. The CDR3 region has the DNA TGTGCCAGCAGTTTAAAGACTAGCGGGAGAGGAGACAATGAGCAGTTCTTC. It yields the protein CASSLKTSGRGDNEQFF.

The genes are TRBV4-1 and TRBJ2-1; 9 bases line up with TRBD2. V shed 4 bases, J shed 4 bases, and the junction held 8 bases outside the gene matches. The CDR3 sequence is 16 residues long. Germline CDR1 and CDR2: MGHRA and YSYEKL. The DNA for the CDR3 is TGCGCCAGCAGCCCGGGTGGTAGCGGGGGATACAATGAGCAGTTCTTC. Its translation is CASSPGGSGGYNEQFF.

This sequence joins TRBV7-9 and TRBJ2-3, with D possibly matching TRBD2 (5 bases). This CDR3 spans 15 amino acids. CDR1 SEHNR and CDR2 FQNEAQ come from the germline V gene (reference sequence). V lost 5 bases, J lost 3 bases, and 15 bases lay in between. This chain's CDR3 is CASSEKRSITDTQYF. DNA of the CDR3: TGTGCCAGCAGCGAGAAGCGGAGCATAACAGATACGCAGTATTTT.

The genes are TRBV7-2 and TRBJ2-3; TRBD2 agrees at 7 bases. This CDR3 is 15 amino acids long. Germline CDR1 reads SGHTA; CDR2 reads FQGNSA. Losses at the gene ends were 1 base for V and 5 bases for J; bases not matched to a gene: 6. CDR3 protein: CASSLGGGRVDTQYF. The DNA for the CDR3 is TGTGCCAGCAGCTTAGGTGGCGGGAGAGTAGATACGCAGTATTTT.

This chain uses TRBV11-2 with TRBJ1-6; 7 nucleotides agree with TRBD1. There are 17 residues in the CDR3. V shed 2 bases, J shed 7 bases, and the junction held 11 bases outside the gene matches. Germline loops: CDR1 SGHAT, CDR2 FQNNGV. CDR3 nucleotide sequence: TGTGCCAGCAGCTTACCCGGCCTACAGGGGTTCAATTCACCCCTCCACTTT. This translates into CASSLPGLQGFNSPLHF.

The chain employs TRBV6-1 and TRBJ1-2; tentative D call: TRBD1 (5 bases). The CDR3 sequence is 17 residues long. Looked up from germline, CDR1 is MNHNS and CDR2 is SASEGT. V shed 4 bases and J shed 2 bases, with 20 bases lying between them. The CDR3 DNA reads TGTGCCAGCAGTGTCATACGGGGACTGACATTAAACTATGGCTACACCTTC. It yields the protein CASSVIRGLTLNYGYTF.

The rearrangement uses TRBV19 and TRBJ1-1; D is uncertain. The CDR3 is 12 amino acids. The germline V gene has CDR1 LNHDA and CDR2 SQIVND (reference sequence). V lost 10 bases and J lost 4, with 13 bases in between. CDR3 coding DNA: TGTGCCATTAGCGGCGGAGGCACTGAAGCTTTCTTT. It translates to CAISGGGTEAFF.

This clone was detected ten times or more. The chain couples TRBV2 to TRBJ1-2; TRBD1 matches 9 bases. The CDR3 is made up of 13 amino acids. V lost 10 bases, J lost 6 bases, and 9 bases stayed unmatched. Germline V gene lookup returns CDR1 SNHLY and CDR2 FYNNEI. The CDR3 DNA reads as TGTGCCAACGCGGGACAGGGATTTGATGGCTACACCTTC. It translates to CANAGQGFDGYTF.

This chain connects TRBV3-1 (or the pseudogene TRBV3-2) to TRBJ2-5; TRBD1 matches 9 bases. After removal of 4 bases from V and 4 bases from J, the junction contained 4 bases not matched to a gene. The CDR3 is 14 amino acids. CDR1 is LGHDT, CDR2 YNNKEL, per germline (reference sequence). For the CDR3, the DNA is TGTGCCAGCAGCCCCACAGGGGGCGGAGAGACCCAGTACTTC. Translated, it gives CASSPTGGGETQYF.

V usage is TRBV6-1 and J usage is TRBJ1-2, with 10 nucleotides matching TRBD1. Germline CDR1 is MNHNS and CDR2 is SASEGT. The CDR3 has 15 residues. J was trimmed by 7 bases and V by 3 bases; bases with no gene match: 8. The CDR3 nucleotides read TGTGCCAGCAGTGACCTGGGACAGGGGAAGGGTGGCTACACCTTC. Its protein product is CASSDLGQGKGGYTF.

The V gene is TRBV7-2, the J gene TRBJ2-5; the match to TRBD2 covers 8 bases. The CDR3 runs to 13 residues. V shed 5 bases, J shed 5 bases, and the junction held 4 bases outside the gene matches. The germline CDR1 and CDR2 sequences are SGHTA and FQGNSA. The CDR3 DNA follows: TGTGCCAGCAGCCCCCCGGGGGGGGAGACCCAGTACTTC. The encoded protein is CASSPPGGETQYF.

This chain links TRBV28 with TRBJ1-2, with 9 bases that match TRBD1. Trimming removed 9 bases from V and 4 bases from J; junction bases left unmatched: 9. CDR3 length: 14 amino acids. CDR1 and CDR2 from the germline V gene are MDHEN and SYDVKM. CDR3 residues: CASKGQGTVYGYTF. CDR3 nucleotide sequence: TGTGCCAGTAAGGGACAGGGAACTGTCTATGGCTACACCTTC.

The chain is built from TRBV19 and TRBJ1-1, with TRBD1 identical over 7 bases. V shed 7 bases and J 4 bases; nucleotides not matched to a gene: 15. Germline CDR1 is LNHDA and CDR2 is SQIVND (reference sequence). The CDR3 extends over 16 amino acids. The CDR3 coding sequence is TGTGCCAGTACTCTCCCCCGGACAGGCGGAGGCACTGAAGCTTTCTTT. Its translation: CASTLPRTGGGTEAFF.

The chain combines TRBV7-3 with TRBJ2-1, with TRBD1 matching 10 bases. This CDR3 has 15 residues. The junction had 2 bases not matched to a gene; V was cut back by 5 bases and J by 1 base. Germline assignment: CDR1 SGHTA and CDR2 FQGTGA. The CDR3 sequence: CASSPDRGSYNEQFF. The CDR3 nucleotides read TGTGCCAGCAGCCCGGACAGGGGGTCCTACAATGAGCAGTTCTTC.

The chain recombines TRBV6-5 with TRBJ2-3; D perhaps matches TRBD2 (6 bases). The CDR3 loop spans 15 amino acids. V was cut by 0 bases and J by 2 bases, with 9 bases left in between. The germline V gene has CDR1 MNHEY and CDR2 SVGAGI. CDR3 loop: CASSYSWDSTDTQYF. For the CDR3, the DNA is TGTGCCAGCAGTTACTCTTGGGACTCCACAGATACGCAGTATTTT.

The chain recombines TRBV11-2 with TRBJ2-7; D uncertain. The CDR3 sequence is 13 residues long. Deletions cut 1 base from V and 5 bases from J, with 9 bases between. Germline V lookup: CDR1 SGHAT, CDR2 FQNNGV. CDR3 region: CASSLVHTHEQYF. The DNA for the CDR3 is TGTGCCAGCAGCTTAGTCCACACACACGAGCAGTACTTC.

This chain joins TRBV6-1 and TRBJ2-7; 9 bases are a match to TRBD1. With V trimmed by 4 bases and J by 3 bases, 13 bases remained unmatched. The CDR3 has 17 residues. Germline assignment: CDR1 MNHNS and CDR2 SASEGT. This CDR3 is CASSGGTGIVSFYEQYF. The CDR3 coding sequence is TGTGCCAGCAGTGGGGGGACAGGGATCGTCTCATTCTACGAGCAGTACTTC.

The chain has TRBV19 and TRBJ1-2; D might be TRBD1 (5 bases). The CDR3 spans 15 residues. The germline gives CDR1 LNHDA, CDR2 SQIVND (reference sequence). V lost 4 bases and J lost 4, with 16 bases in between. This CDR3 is CASSTLLGEGYGYTF. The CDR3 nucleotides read TGTGCCAGTAGTACCCTATTAGGGGAGGGCTATGGCTACACCTTC.

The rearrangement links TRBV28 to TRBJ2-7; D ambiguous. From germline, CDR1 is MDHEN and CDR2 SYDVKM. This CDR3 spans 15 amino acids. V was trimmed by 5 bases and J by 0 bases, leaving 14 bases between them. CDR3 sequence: CASSRMSVSSYEQYF. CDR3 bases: TGTGCCAGCAGTCGCATGTCAGTCTCCTCCTACGAGCAGTACTTC.

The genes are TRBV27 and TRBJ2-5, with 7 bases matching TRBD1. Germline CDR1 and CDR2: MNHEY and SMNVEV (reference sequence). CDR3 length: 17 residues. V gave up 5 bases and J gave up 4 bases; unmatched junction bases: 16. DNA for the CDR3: TGTGCCAGCAGTCCCAGGACAGGCTATGCCCCGCGAGAGACCCAGTACTTC. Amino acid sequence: CASSPRTGYAPRETQYF.

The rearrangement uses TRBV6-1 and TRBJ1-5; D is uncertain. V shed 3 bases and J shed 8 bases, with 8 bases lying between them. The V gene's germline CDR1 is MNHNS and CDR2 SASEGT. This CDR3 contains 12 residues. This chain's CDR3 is CASSDSPEPQHF. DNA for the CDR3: TGTGCCAGCAGTGACAGTCCTGAGCCCCAGCATTTT.

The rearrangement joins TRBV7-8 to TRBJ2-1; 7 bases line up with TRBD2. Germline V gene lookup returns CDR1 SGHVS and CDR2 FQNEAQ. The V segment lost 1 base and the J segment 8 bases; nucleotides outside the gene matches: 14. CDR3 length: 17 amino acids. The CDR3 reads CASSLGERRENLDEQFF. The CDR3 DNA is TGTGCCAGCAGCTTAGGCGAGCGGCGGGAGAATTTGGATGAGCAGTTCTTC.

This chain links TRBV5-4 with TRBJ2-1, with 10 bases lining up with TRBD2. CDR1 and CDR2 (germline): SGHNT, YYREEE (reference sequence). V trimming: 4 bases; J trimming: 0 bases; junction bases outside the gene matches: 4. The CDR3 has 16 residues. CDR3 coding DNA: TGTGCCAGCAGCCGTAGCGGGGGGCTCTCCTACAATGAGCAGTTCTTC. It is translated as CASSRSGGLSYNEQFF.

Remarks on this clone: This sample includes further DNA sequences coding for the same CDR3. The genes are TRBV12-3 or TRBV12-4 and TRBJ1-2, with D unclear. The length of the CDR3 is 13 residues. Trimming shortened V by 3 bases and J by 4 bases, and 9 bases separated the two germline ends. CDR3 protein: CASSFGQSYGYTF. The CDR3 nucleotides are TGTGCCAGCAGTTTTGGGCAGAGCTATGGCTACACCTTC.

The CDR3 sequence is CASSEYLSGTVNTEAFF. The CDR3 nucleotides read TGTGCCAGCAGTGAATACTTATCCGGGACAGTGAACACTGAAGCTTTCTTT. The chain recombines TRBV2 with TRBJ1-1; 7 bases agree with TRBD1. The ends lost 2 bases at V and 0 bases at J; junction bases unmatched: 9. In germline, CDR1 is SNHLY, CDR2 FYNNEI. The CDR3 runs 17 residues. The full variable domain, in which reference TRBV2 and TRBJ1-1 provide the parts outside the CDR3, is EPEVTQTPSHQVTQMGQEVILRCVPISNHLYFYWYRQILGQKVEFLVSFYNNEISEKSEIFDDQFSVERPDGSNFTLKIRSTKLEDSAMYFCASSEYLSGTVNTEAFFGQGTRLTVV.

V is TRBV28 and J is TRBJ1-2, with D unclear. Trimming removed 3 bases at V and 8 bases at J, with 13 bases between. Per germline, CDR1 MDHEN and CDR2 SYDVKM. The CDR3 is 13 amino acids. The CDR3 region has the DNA TGTGCCAGCAGTTTTGGACTGTCGGGGGGCTACACCTTC. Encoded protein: CASSFGLSGGYTF.